A selection of T cell receptor beta chains follows, all from one sample in a study of blood T cell repertoires in COVID-19. Some clones are missing from TCRdb's copy, which holds only in-frame ones; the method was immunoSEQ multiplex PCR. The sample lists 200,000 to 250,000 clones; approximately 85% were seen once. Sequenced input: peripheral blood. The receptors here all came from an elderly woman with COVID-19, enrolled during active disease. Each CDR3 is given with its conserved first and last residue. A D gene is named only where the DNA matches it firmly. Clone size is stated in some rows and not others, as once, few, many or a class when expanded.

j_gene: TRBJ1-4; v_gene: TRBV5-1; d_gene: .; abundance: .; CDR3aa: CASTRGGPYEKLFF; CDR3nt: TGCGCCAGCACCCGAGGGGGACCTTATGAAAAACTGTTTTTT
j_gene: TRBJ1-3; v_gene: TRBV28; d_gene: TRBD1; abundance: .; CDR3aa: CASSLPGQHLSGNTIYF; CDR3nt: TGTGCCAGCAGTCTCCCGGGACAGCACCTCTCTGGAAACACCATATATTTT
j_gene: TRBJ2-1; v_gene: TRBV5-5; d_gene: TRBD2; abundance: .; CDR3aa: CASRIGLAGTYNEQFF; CDR3nt: TGTGCCAGCAGGATTGGACTAGCGGGCACCTACAATGAGCAGTTCTTC
j_gene: TRBJ2-7; v_gene: TRBV2; d_gene: .; abundance: .; CDR3aa: CASSGAVSYEQYF; CDR3nt: TGTGCCAGCAGTGGGGCAGTTTCTTACGAGCAGTACTTC
j_gene: TRBJ2-1; v_gene: TRBV3-1/TRBV3-2; d_gene: TRBD2; abundance: .; CDR3aa: CASSQVKLRGGNEQFF; CDR3nt: TGTGCCAGCAGCCAAGTAAAGTTGCGGGGAGGGAATGAGCAGTTCTTC
j_gene: TRBJ2-3; v_gene: TRBV2; d_gene: .; abundance: .; CDR3aa: CAKTGVSTDTQYF; CDR3nt: TGTGCTAAAACAGGAGTTAGCACAGATACGCAGTATTTT
j_gene: TRBJ1-5; v_gene: TRBV28; d_gene: .; abundance: .; CDR3aa: CASSLGGRVQPQHF; CDR3nt: TGTGCCAGCAGTTTAGGTGGCAGGGTCCAGCCCCAGCATTTT
j_gene: TRBJ1-1; v_gene: TRBV5-1; d_gene: .; abundance: .; CDR3aa: CASSSRGSADTEAFF; CDR3nt: TGCGCCAGCAGCTCCCGTGGGAGTGCGGACACTGAAGCTTTCTTT
j_gene: TRBJ1-2; v_gene: TRBV19; d_gene: .; abundance: once; CDR3aa: CASSSWAFNYGYTF; CDR3nt: TGTGCCAGTAGTTCCTGGGCCTTTAACTATGGCTACACCTTC
j_gene: TRBJ2-2; v_gene: TRBV6-1; d_gene: TRBD2; abundance: .; CDR3aa: CASSEAPLAGDAGELFF; CDR3nt: TGTGCCAGCAGTGAAGCGCCACTAGCGGGAGACGCCGGGGAGCTGTTTTTT
j_gene: TRBJ1-6; v_gene: TRBV9; d_gene: .; abundance: once; CDR3aa: CASSPGINSPLHF; CDR3nt: TGTGCCAGCAGCCCGGGAATCAATTCACCCCTCCACTTT
j_gene: TRBJ2-7; v_gene: TRBV6-5; d_gene: TRBD1; abundance: .; CDR3aa: CASTQGPGQGEQYF; CDR3nt: TGTGCCAGCACACAGGGGCCGGGACAGGGCGAGCAGTACTTC
j_gene: TRBJ2-5; v_gene: TRBV27; d_gene: TRBD2; abundance: .; CDR3aa: CASSLSGIVGRRETQYF; CDR3nt: TGTGCCAGCAGTTTATCAGGGATTGTCGGGAGGCGGGAGACCCAGTACTTC
j_gene: TRBJ2-1; v_gene: TRBV7-8; d_gene: .; abundance: .; CDR3aa: CASSLSSSGLSYNEQFF; CDR3nt: TGTGCCAGCAGCTTATCTTCGAGCGGTCTTTCCTACAATGAGCAGTTCTTC
j_gene: TRBJ2-3; v_gene: TRBV7-2; d_gene: TRBD2; abundance: .; CDR3aa: CASSLALAGTDTQYF; CDR3nt: TGTGCCAGCAGCTTAGCGCTAGCGGGGACAGATACGCAGTATTTT
j_gene: TRBJ2-7; v_gene: TRBV19; d_gene: TRBD2; abundance: .; CDR3aa: CASRGSSGRNEQYF; CDR3nt: TGTGCCAGTAGGGGATCTAGCGGGAGGAATGAGCAGTACTTC
j_gene: TRBJ1-1; v_gene: TRBV7-9; d_gene: .; abundance: .; CDR3aa: CASSSNMNTEAFF; CDR3nt: TGTGCCAGCAGCTCGAACATGAACACTGAAGCTTTCTTT
j_gene: TRBJ1-2; v_gene: TRBV18; d_gene: TRBD1; abundance: .; CDR3aa: CASSPGTGEFYGYTF; CDR3nt: TGTGCCAGCTCACCGGGGACAGGGGAATTCTATGGCTACACCTTC
j_gene: TRBJ1-1; v_gene: TRBV5-1; d_gene: TRBD1; abundance: .; CDR3aa: CASSWGQGRGNTEAFF; CDR3nt: TGCGCCAGCAGCTGGGGACAGGGGAGGGGGAACACTGAAGCTTTCTTT
j_gene: TRBJ1-1; v_gene: TRBV6-2/TRBV6-3; d_gene: TRBD1; abundance: few; CDR3aa: CASSYGLQGGTEAFF; CDR3nt: TGTGCCAGCAGTTACGGCTTACAGGGGGGGACTGAAGCTTTCTTT
j_gene: TRBJ1-5; v_gene: TRBV28; d_gene: .; abundance: .; CDR3aa: CASSTDRYSNQPQHF; CDR3nt: TGTGCCAGCAGCACGGACAGATATAGCAATCAGCCCCAGCATTTT
j_gene: TRBJ1-1; v_gene: TRBV4-2; d_gene: .; abundance: .; CDR3aa: CASSQLDGKREAFF; CDR3nt: TGTGCCAGCAGCCAACTTGACGGGAAACGTGAAGCTTTCTTT
j_gene: TRBJ2-5; v_gene: TRBV6-5; d_gene: .; abundance: .; CDR3aa: CASRLPGGKGTQYF; CDR3nt: TGTGCCAGCAGGCTACCAGGGGGGAAGGGGACCCAGTACTTC
j_gene: TRBJ1-3; v_gene: TRBV7-3; d_gene: .; abundance: .; CDR3aa: CASSFAQGGNTIYF; CDR3nt: TGTGCCAGCAGCTTCGCGCAGGGGGGAAACACCATATATTTT
j_gene: TRBJ1-2; v_gene: TRBV6-5; d_gene: .; abundance: .; CDR3aa: CASRTDANYGYTF; CDR3nt: TGTGCCAGCAGAACAGATGCTAACTATGGCTACACCTTC
j_gene: TRBJ2-7; v_gene: TRBV11-2; d_gene: .; abundance: few; CDR3aa: CASSLAKPYEQYF; CDR3nt: TGTGCCAGCAGCTTAGCCAAGCCCTACGAGCAGTACTTC
j_gene: TRBJ1-2; v_gene: TRBV7-9; d_gene: TRBD1; abundance: .; CDR3aa: CASSPNRGAAGYTF; CDR3nt: TGTGCCAGCAGCCCGAACAGGGGAGCTGCTGGCTACACCTTC
j_gene: TRBJ1-2; v_gene: TRBV7-4; d_gene: .; abundance: .; CDR3aa: CASSSGQRANYGYTF; CDR3nt: TGTGCCAGCAGCTCTGGACAGAGAGCTAACTATGGCTACACCTTC
j_gene: TRBJ1-1; v_gene: TRBV15; d_gene: TRBD1; abundance: .; CDR3aa: CATSRDPGQPEAFF; CDR3nt: TGTGCCACCAGCAGGGACCCGGGACAGCCTGAAGCTTTCTTT
j_gene: TRBJ1-1; v_gene: TRBV29-1; d_gene: TRBD1; abundance: .; CDR3aa: CSMGQGKNTEAFF; CDR3nt: TGCAGCATGGGACAGGGAAAAAACACTGAAGCTTTCTTT
j_gene: TRBJ2-2; v_gene: TRBV3-1/TRBV3-2; d_gene: .; abundance: .; CDR3aa: CASSQRGGLAAGELFF; CDR3nt: TGTGCCAGCAGCCAAAGGGGGGGCCTAGCGGCCGGGGAGCTGTTTTTT
j_gene: TRBJ1-2; v_gene: TRBV27; d_gene: TRBD1; abundance: .; CDR3aa: CASSLYRDRPYGYTF; CDR3nt: TGTGCCAGCAGTTTATACCGGGACAGACCGTATGGCTACACCTTC
j_gene: TRBJ1-2; v_gene: TRBV30; d_gene: .; abundance: .; CDR3aa: CAWNVRQGGGYTF; CDR3nt: TGTGCCTGGAATGTTCGGCAGGGTGGGGGCTACACCTTC
j_gene: TRBJ2-5; v_gene: TRBV7-3; d_gene: TRBD2; abundance: .; CDR3aa: CASSRTSRETQYF; CDR3nt: TGTGCCAGCAGTCGGACTAGTCGGGAGACCCAGTACTTC
j_gene: TRBJ1-1; v_gene: TRBV3-1/TRBV3-2; d_gene: TRBD1; abundance: .; CDR3aa: CASSQDQGQSTEAFF; CDR3nt: TGTGCCAGCAGCCAAGATCAGGGACAGAGCACTGAAGCTTTCTTT
j_gene: TRBJ2-2; v_gene: TRBV9; d_gene: .; abundance: .; CDR3aa: CASSVVTHTGELFF; CDR3nt: TGTGCCAGCAGCGTAGTTACTCACACCGGGGAGCTGTTTTTT
j_gene: TRBJ2-1; v_gene: TRBV7-2; d_gene: TRBD2; abundance: .; CDR3aa: CASSLGLAVYNEQFF; CDR3nt: TGTGCCAGCAGCTTGGGACTAGCGGTCTACAATGAGCAGTTCTTC
j_gene: TRBJ2-2; v_gene: TRBV7-3; d_gene: TRBD2; abundance: .; CDR3aa: CATKPSGAGGELFF; CDR3nt: TGTGCCACTAAACCTAGCGGGGCTGGCGGGGAGCTGTTTTTT
j_gene: TRBJ2-7; v_gene: TRBV7-9; d_gene: TRBD2; abundance: .; CDR3aa: CASSPTSVAYEQYF; CDR3nt: TGTGCCAGCAGCCCGACTAGCGTAGCCTACGAGCAGTACTTC
j_gene: TRBJ2-1; v_gene: TRBV7-9; d_gene: .; abundance: .; CDR3aa: CASSLTGNEQFF; CDR3nt: TGTGCCAGCAGCTTAACAGGAAATGAGCAGTTCTTC
j_gene: TRBJ1-5; v_gene: TRBV2; d_gene: .; abundance: .; CDR3aa: CASSDRGAQPQHF; CDR3nt: TGTGCCAGCAGTGATCGGGGGGCTCAGCCCCAGCATTTT
j_gene: TRBJ1-2; v_gene: TRBV24-1; d_gene: TRBD1; abundance: .; CDR3aa: CATSSTGDWGYGYTF; CDR3nt: TGTGCCACCAGTTCTACAGGGGATTGGGGCTATGGCTACACCTTC
j_gene: TRBJ2-2; v_gene: TRBV5-1; d_gene: TRBD2; abundance: .; CDR3aa: CASSRDYSTGELFF; CDR3nt: TGCGCCAGCAGCCGGGACTACTCCACCGGGGAGCTGTTTTTT
j_gene: TRBJ1-5; v_gene: TRBV27; d_gene: .; abundance: .; CDR3aa: CASSRSVAYGDNQPQHF; CDR3nt: TGTGCCAGCAGCCGCTCGGTTGCCTACGGGGACAATCAGCCCCAGCATTTT
j_gene: TRBJ2-5; v_gene: TRBV18; d_gene: .; abundance: .; CDR3aa: CASSPQIEETQYF; CDR3nt: TGTGCCAGCTCACCACAAATCGAAGAGACCCAGTACTTC
j_gene: TRBJ2-3; v_gene: TRBV19; d_gene: TRBD1; abundance: once; CDR3aa: CASRRQGLTDTQYF; CDR3nt: TGTGCCAGTAGGAGACAGGGGCTCACAGATACGCAGTATTTT
j_gene: TRBJ1-4; v_gene: TRBV10-3; d_gene: .; abundance: .; CDR3aa: CAISGTVNEKLFF; CDR3nt: TGTGCCATCAGTGGGACAGTTAATGAAAAACTGTTTTTT